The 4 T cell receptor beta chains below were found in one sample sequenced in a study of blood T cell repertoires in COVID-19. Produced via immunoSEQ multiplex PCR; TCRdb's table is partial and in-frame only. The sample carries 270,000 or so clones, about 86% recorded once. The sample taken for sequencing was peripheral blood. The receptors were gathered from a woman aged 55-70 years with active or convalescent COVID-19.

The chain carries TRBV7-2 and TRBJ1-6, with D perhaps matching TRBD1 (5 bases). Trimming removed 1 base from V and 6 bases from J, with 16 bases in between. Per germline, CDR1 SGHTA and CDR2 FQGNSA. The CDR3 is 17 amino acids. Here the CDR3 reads CASSLVPIRVVNSPLHF. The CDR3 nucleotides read TGTGCCAGCAGCTTAGTACCCATCAGGGTTGTTAATTCACCCCTCCACTTT.

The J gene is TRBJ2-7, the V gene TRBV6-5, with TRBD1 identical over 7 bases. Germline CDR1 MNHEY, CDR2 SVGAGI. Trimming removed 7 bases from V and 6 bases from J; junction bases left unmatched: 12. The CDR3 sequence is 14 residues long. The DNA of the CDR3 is TGTGCCAGCAATCCTTCGACAGGGCTGGCCGAGCAGTACTTC. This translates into CASNPSTGLAEQYF.

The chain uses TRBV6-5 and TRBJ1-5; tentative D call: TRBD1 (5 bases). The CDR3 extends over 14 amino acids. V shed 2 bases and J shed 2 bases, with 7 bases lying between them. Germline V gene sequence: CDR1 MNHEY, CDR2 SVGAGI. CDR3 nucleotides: TGTGCCAGCAGTTACGCCAGGGGCAATCAGCCCCAGCATTTT. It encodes CASSYARGNQPQHF.

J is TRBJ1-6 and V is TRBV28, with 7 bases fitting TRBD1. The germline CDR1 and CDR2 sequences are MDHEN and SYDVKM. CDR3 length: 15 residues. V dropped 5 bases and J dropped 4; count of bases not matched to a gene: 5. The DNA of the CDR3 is TGTGCCAGCAGTATGGGACAGCTTTATAATTCACCCCTCCACTTT. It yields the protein CASSMGQLYNSPLHF.